Included here is one TCR beta chain sequence, with context. Antigen: not known. The source of the sample is a study of T cell responses to AZD1222 COVID-19 vaccine. General study findings and limits: Donors, mostly white British, included more females; clonal diversity was possibly underestimated. The repertoires were collected only after the peak T cell response. Spike-specific TCR breadth and depth rose after two AZD1222 doses.

Germline V gives CDR1 LGHNA, CDR2 YNFKEQ. Germline trimming cut 4 bases from V and 9 bases from J; bases unmatched to any gene: 15. This CDR3 contains 16 residues. The method was immunoSEQ multiplex PCR; TCRdb's version includes in-frame clones alone and lacks a portion of them. The data hold under 200,000 clones, with 80% to 95% observed a single time. This receptor was taken from an adult in good health. The material sequenced was peripheral blood, taken on day 0 of AZD1222 vaccination. The chain recombines TRBV4-2 with TRBJ2-5; 9 bases match TRBD1. The CDR3 nucleotides read TGTGCCAGCAGCCCGTTGGACAGGGGCGATGCCATGCCCCAGTACTTC. Residues: CASSPLDRGDAMPQYF.